This T cell receptor beta chain was observed in a study of radiotherapy plus CTLA-4 blockade in lung cancer. Sequencing used immunoSEQ multiplex PCR; TCRdb keeps in-frame clones, though not all of them. The table has around 130,000 clones, 90% seen once. The CDR3 runs to 13 residues. Germline V lookup: CDR1 SEHNR, CDR2 FQNEAQ (reference sequence). V lost 8 bases to trimming and J lost 10 bases, with 18 bases between them. The chain carries TRBV7-9 and TRBJ2-1; maybe TRBD2 (6 bases). The clonotype originates from a human donor with non-small cell lung cancer that progressed on radiotherapy plus ipilimumab. The sample was peripheral blood, taken from a patient treated with radiotherapy plus ipilimumab. CDR3 bases: TGTGCCAGCTTGCGACTAGTCGTCGGGGAGCAGTTCTTC. Protein: CASLRLVVGEQFF.